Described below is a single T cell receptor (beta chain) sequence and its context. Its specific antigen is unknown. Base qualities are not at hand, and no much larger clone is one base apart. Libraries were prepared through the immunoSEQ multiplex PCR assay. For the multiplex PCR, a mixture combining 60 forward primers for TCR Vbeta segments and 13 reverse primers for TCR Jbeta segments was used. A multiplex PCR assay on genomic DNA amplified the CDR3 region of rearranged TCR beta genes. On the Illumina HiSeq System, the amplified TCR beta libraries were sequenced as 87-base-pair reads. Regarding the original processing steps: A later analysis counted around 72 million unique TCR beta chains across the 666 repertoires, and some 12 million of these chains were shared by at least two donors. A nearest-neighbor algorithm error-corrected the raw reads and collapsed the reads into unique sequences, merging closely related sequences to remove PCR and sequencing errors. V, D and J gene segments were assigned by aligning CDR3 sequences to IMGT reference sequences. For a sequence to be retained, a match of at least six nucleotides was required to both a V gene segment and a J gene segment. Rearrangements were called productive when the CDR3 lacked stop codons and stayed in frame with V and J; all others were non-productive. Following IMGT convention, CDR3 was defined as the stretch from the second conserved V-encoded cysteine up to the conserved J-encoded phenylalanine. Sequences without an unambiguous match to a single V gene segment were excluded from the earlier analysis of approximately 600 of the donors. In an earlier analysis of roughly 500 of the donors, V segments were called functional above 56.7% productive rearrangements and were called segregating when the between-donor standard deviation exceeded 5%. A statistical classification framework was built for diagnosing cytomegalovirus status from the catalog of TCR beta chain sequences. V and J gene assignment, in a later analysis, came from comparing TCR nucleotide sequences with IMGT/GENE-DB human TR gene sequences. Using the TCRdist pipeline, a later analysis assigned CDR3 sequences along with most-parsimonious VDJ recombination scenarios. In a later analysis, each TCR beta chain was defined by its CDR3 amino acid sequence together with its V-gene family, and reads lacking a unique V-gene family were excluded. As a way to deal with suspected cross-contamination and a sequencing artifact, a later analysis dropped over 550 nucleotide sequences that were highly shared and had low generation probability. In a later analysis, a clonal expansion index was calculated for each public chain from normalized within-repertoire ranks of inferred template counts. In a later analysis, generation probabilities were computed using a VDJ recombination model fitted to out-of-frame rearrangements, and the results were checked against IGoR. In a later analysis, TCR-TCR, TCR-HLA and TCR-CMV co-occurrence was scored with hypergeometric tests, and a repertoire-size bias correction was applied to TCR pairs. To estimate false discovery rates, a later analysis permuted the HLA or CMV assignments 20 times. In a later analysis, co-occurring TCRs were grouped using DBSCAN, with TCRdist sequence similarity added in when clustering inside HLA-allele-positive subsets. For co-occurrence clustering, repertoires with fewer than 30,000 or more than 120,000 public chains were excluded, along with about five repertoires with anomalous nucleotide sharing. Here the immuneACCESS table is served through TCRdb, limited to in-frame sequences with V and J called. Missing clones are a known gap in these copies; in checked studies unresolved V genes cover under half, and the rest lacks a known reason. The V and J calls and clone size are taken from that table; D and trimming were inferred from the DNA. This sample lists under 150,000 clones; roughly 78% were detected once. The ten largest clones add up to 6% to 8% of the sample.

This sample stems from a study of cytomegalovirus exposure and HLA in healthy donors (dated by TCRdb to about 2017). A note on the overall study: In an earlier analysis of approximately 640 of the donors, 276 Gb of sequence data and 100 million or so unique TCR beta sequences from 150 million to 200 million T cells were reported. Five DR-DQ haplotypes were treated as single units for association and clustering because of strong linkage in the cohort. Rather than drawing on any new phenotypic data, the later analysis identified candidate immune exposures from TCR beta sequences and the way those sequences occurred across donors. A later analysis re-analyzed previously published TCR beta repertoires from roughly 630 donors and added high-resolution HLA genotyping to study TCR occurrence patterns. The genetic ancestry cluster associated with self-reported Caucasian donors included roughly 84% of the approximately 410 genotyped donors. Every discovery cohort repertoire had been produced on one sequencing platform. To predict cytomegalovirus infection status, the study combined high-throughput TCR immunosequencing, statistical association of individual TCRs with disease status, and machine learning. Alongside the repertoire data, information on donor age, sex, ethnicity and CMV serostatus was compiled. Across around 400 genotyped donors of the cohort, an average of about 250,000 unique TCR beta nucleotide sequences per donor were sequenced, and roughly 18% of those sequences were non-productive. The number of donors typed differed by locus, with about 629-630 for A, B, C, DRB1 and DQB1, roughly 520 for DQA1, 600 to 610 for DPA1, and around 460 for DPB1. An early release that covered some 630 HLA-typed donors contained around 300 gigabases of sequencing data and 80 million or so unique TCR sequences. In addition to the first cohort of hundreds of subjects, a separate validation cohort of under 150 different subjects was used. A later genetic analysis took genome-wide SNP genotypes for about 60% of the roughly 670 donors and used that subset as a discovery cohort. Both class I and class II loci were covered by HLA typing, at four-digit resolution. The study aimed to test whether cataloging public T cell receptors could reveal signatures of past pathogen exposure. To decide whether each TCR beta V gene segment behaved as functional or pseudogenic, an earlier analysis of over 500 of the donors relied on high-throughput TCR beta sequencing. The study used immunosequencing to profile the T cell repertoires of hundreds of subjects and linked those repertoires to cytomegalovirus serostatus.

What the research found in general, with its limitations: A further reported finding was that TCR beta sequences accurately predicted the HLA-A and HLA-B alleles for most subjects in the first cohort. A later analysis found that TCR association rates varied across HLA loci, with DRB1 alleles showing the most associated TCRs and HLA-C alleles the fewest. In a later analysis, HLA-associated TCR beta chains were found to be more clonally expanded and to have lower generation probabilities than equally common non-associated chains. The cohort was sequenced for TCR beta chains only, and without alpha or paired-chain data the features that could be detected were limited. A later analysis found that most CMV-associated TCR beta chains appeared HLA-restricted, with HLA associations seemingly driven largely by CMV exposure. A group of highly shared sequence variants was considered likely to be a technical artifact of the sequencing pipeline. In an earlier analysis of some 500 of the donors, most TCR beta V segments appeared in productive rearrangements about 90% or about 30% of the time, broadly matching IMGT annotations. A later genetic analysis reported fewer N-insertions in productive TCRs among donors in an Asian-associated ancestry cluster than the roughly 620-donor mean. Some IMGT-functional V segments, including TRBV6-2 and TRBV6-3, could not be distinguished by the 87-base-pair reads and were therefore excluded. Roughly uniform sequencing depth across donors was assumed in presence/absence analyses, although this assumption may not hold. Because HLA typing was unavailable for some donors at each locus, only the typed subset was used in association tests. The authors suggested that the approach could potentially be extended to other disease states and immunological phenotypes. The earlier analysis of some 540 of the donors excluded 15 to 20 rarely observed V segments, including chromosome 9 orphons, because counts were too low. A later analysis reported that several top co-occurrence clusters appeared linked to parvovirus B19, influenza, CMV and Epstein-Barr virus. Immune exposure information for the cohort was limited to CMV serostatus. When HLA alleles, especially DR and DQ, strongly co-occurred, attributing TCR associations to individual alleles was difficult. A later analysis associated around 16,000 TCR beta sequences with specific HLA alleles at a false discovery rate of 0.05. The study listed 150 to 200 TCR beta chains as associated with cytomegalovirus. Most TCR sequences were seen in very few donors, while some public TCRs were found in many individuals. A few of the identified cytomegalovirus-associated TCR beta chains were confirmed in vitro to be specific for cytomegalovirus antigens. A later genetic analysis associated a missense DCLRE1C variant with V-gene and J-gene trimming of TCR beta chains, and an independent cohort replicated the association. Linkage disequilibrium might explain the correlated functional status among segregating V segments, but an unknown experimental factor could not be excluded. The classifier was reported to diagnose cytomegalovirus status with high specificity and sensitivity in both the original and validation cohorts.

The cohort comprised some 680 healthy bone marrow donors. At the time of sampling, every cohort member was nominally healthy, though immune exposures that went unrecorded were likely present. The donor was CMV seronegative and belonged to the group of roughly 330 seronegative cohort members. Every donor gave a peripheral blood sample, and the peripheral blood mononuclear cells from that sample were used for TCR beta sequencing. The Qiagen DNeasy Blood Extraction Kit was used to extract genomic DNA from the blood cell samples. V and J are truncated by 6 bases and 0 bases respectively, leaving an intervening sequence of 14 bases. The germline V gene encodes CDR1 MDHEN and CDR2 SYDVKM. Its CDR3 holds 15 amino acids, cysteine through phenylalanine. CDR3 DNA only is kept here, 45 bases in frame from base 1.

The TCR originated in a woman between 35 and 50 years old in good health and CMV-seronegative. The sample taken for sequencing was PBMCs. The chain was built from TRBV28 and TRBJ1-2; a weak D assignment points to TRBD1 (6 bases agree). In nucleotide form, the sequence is TGTGCCAGCAGAAACTACAGGGCCCCTAACTATGGCTACACCTTC. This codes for CASRNYRAPNYGYTF.